This T cell receptor (beta chain) was recovered during a study of T cell responses to AZD1222 COVID-19 vaccine. V lost 0 bases and J 0 bases, leaving 8 bases between the germline ends. Germline V gives CDR1 LNHDA, CDR2 SQIVND (reference sequence). The CDR3 spans 15 residues. Repertoires were generated with immunoSEQ multiplex PCR, while TCRdb's copy carries only in-frame clones and drops some. The sample consists of roughly 180,000 clones, roughly 90% of them appearing once. V and J are TRBV19 and TRBJ1-1; no reliable D call. The source material was peripheral blood, sampled 28 days after the second AZD1222 dose. The source of this sequence is an adult who received the AZD1222 COVID-19 vaccine. The CDR3 spells CASSIERLLNTEAFF. CDR3 DNA: TGTGCCAGTAGTATAGAAAGACTCTTGAACACTGAAGCTTTCTTT. Together with reference TRBV19 and TRBJ1-1, the CDR3 gives the full variable domain: DGGITQSPKYLFRKEGQNVTLSCEQNLNHDAMYWYRQDPGQGLRLIYYSQIVNDFQKGDIAEGYSVSREKKESFPLTVTSAQKNPTAFYLCASSIERLLNTEAFFGQGTRLTVV.